The 8 T cell receptor beta chains reported below all come from one sample, sequenced in a study of neoadjuvant anti-PD-1 for oral cavity cancer. Clones were sequenced by immunoSEQ multiplex PCR, and TCRdb holds only the in-frame ones, with some missing. The sample has around 13,000 clones, 60% to 85% seen once. Time point reported: after neoadjuvant nivolumab, at surgical resection. The sequencing here drew on PBMCs, taken after nivolumab (anti-PD-1) treatment. Every receptor here comes from a person aged 35-79 years with oral cavity squamous cell carcinoma.

CDR3 nucleotide sequence: TGTGCCAGCAGCGGACTAGCGGGCCCCCAGGAGACCCAGTACTTC. Protein product: CASSGLAGPQETQYF. The chain uses TRBV2 and TRBJ2-5; 11 bases match TRBD2. In germline, CDR1 is SNHLY, CDR2 FYNNEI. The CDR3 length is 15 residues. Trimming at V came to 6 bases and at J to 5 bases, leaving 8 bases not matched to a gene.

The CDR3 sequence: CASSLALDFYNEQFF. CDR3 coding DNA: TGTGCCAGCAGCTTAGCCCTCGACTTCTACAATGAGCAGTTCTTC. This sequence joins TRBV11-2 and TRBJ2-1; the D is unclear. Trimming cost V 1 base and J 3 bases, with 10 bases left between them. The CDR3 covers 15 residues. Germline lookup yields CDR1 SGHAT and CDR2 FQNNGV.

This clone has a handful of counts. The chain links TRBV7-9 to TRBJ1-6, with TRBD1 matching 7 bases. The CDR3 covers 13 residues. Germline V gene data show CDR1 as SEHNR and CDR2 as FQNEAQ (reference sequence). V lost 3 bases and J lost 10; bases outside the gene matches: 3. The CDR3 is CASSFDRDSPLHF. In DNA, the CDR3 is TGTGCCAGCAGCTTCGACAGGGACTCACCCCTCCACTTT.

V and J are TRBV5-4 and TRBJ1-1; D is ambiguous. This CDR3 region has 15 residues. The V end was cut by 3 bases, the J end by 0 bases, with 12 bases between. The germline V gene has CDR1 SGHNT and CDR2 YYREEE (reference sequence). In DNA form, the CDR3 reads TGTGCCAGCAGCTCACCGGGTCAGATGAACACTGAAGCTTTCTTT. As protein: CASSSPGQMNTEAFF.

This clone has more than one count but fewer than ten. The rearrangement uses TRBV28 and TRBJ1-2; D unclear. V was pared by 2 bases and J by 2 bases, with 6 bases between. Germline V gives CDR1 MDHEN, CDR2 SYDVKM. The CDR3 consists of 13 residues. The CDR3 coding sequence is TGTGCCAGCAGTTTAGCCTCCAACTATGGCTACACCTTC. Protein: CASSLASNYGYTF.

CDR3 nucleotide sequence: TGCGCCAGCAGCCCGGACAGGGGAGGGGACACCATATATTTT. This gives the protein CASSPDRGGDTIYF. The chain has TRBV5-1 and TRBJ1-3; 9 bases are a match to TRBD1. The CDR3 spans 14 residues. The V gene's germline CDR1 is SGHRS and CDR2 YFSETQ. The V gene end was trimmed by 4 bases and the J gene end by 8 bases; junction bases not matched to a gene: 7. The full variable domain, its missing parts supplied by reference TRBV5-1 and TRBJ1-3, is KAGVTQTPRYLIKTRGQQVTLSCSPISGHRSVSWYQQTPGQGLQFLFEYFSETQRNKGNFPGRFSGRQFSNSRSEMNVSTLELGDSALYLCASSPDRGGDTIYFGEGSWLTVV.

The chain carries TRBV10-3 and TRBJ1-1; no firm D call. Per germline, CDR1 ENHRY and CDR2 SYGVKD. The CDR3 extends over 14 amino acids. V lost 5 bases and J 7 bases, leaving 17 bases between the germline ends. CDR3 sequence reads: CAISPPGGRDEAFF. The CDR3, as DNA: TGTGCCATCAGTCCACCGGGAGGGAGAGATGAAGCTTTCTTT.

This chain joins TRBV10-3 and TRBJ2-7, with 7 bases matching TRBD2. V gave up 6 bases and J gave up 4 bases; unmatched junction bases: 6. Germline V gene sequence: CDR1 ENHRY, CDR2 SYGVKD. The CDR3 has 13 amino acids. Here the CDR3 reads CAIRVGGDYEQYF. The CDR3 nucleotides are TGTGCCATCAGAGTGGGGGGGGATTACGAGCAGTACTTC.